Listed here is a single T cell receptor beta chain. This entry comes from a study of blood T cell repertoires in COVID-19. Study overall: Whether acute or convalescent, the COVID-19 samples came from the United States, Italy and Spain. T cells, B-cell-depleted T cells, or PBMCs supplied cDNA or gDNA.

Per the original methods: Reference gene primer amplification gave nucleated cell count estimates. Profiling relied on immunoSEQ multiplex PCR, and the TCRdb table lists in-frame clones only, not all of them. From that table come the V and J calls and clone size; the DNA was used to work out D and trimming. This sample yields approximately 100,000 clones, of which 85% are seen a single time; 1.5% to 2% belongs to the top ten. The receptor was derived from a woman in her 70s with active or convalescent COVID-19. The specimen sequenced was peripheral blood.

This chain's CDR3 is CASLSGDSYEQYF. CDR3 sequence (DNA): TGTGCCAGCCTATCAGGGGACTCCTACGAGCAGTACTTC. The rearrangement uses TRBV28 and TRBJ2-7; weak D call: TRBD1 (6 bases). The CDR3 has 13 amino acids. Trimming shortened V by 8 bases and J by 0 bases, and 11 bases separated the two germline ends. Germline assignment: CDR1 MDHEN and CDR2 SYDVKM. Filled out from reference TRBV28 and TRBJ2-7, the complete variable domain reads DVKVTQSSRYLVKRTGEKVFLECVQDMDHENMFWYRQDPGLGLRLIYFSYDVKMKEKGDIPEGYSVSREKKERFSLILESASTNQTSMYLCASLSGDSYEQYFGPGTRLTVT.